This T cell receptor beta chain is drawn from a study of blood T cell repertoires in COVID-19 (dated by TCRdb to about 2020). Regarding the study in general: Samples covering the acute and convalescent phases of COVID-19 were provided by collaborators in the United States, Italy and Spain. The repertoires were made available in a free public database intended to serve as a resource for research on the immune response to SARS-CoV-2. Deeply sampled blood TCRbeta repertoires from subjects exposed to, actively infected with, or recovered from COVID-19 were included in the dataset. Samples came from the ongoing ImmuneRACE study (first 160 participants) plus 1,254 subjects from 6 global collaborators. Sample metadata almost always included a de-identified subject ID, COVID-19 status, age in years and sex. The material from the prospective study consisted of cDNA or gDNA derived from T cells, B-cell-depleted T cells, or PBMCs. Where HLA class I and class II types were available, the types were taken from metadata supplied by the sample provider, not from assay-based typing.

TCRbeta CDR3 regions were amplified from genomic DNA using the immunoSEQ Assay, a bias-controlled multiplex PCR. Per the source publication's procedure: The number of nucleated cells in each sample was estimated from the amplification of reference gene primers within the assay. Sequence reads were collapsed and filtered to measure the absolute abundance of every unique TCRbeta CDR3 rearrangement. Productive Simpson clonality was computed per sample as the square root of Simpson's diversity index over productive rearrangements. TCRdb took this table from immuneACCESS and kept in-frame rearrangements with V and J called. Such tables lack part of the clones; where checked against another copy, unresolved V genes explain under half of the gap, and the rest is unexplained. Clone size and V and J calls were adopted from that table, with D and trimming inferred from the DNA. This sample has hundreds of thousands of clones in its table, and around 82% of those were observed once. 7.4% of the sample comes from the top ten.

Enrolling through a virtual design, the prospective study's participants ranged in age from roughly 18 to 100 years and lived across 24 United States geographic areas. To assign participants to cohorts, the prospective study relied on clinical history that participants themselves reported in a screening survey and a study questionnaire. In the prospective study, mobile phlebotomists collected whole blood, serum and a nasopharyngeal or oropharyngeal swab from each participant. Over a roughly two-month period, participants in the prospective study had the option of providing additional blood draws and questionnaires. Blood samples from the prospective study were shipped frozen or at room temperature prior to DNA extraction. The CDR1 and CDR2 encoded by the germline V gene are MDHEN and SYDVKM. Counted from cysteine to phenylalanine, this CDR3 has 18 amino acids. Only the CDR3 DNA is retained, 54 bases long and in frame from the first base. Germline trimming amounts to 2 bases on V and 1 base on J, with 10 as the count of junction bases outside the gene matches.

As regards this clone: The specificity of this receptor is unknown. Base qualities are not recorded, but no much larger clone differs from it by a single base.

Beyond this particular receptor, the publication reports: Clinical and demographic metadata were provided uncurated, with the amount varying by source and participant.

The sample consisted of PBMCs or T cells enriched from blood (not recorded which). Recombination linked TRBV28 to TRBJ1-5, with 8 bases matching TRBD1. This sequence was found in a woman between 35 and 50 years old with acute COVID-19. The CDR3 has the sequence CASSLPPSGGWSNQPQHF. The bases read TGTGCCAGCAGTTTACCCCCCTCAGGGGGCTGGAGCAATCAGCCCCAGCATTTT.